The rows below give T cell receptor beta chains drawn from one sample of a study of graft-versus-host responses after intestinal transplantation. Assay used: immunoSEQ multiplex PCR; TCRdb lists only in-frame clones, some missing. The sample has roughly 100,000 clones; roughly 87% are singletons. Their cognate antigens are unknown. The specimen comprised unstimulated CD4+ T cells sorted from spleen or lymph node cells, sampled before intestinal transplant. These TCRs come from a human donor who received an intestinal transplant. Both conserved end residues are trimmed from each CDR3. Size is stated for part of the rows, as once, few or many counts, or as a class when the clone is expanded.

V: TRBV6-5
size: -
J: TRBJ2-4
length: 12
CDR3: ASGGGGAKNIQY

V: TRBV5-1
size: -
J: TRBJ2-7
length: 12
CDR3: ASRDWTGPYEQY

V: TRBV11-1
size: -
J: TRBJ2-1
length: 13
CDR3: ASSPQQGAYNEQF

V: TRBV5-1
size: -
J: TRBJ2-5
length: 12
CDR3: ASSFRTAQETQY

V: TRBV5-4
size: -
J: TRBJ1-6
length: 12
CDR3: ASSLGSYNSPLH

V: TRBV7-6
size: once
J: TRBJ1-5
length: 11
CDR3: ASSRDSNQPQH

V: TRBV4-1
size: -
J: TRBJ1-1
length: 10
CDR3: ASSQVRGEAF

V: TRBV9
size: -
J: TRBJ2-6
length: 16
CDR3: ASSVEGTPSSGANVLT

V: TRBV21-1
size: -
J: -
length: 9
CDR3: ASFGVRELF

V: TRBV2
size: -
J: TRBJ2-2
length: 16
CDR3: ASTRTGGGSRGTGELF

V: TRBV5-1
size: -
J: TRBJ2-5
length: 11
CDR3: ASRLSLQETQY

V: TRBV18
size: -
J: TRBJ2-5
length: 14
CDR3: ASSPYELAGGETQY

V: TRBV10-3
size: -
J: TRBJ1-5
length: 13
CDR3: AISEIWTATGPQH

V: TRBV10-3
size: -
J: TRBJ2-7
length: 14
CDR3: AISGVGGQWGYEQY

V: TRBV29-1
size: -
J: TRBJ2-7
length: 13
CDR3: SAGDLRQGSHEQY

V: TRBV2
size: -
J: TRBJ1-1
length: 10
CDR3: ASRRGTAEAF

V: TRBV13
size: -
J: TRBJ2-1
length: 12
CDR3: ASSSRTRDNEQF

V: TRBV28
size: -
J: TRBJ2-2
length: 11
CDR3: ASIDGNTGELF

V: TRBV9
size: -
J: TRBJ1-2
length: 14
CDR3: ASSVGTGDRSYGYT

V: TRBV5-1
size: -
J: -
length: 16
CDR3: ASSYSGTSGSPSYEQY

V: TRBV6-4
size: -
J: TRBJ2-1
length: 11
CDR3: ASHPGTNNEQF

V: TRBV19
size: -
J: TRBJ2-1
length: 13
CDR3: ASSMTSGWFNEQF

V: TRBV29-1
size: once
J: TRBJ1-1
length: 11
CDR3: SVAGQDNTEAF

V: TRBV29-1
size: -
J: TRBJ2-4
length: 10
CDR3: SVDLEGGIQY

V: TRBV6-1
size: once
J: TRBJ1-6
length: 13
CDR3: ASSAFWTGQSPLH

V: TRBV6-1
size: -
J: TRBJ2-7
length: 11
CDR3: ASRRSGIYEQY

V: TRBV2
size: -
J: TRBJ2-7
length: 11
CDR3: ASSRDREYEQY

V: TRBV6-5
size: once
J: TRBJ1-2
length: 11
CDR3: ASSYSTGRGYT

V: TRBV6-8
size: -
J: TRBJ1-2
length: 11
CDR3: ASSLANSYGYT

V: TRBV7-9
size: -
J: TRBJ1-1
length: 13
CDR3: ASSPKQGARAEAF

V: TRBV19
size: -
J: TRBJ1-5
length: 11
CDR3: ASSIGHKQPQH